This TCR beta chain is drawn from a study of control samples from healthy donors and cancer patients. The germline CDR1 and CDR2 sequences are SEHNR and FQNEAQ (reference sequence). This CDR3 is built from 14 residues. Trimming stripped 1 base from V and 6 bases from J, with 12 bases between. Method: immunoSEQ multiplex PCR; TCRdb's copy keeps in-frame clones and lacks some. The profile shows about 200,000 clones, roughly nine tenths of them singletons. The receptor was derived from a man aged 25 to 40 in good health. The sequencing sample was made of blood. This rearrangement joins TRBV7-9 to TRBJ1-2; no clear D gene. The CDR3 region is CASSLVSGYDGYTF. CDR3 nucleotides: TGTGCCAGCAGCTTAGTCAGTGGGTATGATGGCTACACCTTC.